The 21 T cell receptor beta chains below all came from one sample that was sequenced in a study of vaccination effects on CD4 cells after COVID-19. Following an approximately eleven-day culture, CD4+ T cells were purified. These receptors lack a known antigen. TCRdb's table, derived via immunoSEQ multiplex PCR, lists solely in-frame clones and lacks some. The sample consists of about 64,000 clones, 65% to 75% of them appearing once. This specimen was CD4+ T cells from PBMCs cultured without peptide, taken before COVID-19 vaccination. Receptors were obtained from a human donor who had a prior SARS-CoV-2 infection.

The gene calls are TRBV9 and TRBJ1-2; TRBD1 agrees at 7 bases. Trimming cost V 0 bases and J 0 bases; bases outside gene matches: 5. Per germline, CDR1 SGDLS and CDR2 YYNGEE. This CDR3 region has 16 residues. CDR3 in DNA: TGTGCCAGCAGCGTAGCTGAAACAGGGGCTAACTATGGCTACACCTTC. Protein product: CASSVAETGANYGYTF.

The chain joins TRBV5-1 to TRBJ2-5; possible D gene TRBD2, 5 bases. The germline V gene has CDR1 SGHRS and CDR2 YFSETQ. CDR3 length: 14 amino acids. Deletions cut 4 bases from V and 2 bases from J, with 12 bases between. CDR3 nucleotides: TGCGCCAGCAGCGTGCAACGGGGACAAGAGACCCAGTACTTC. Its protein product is CASSVQRGQETQYF.

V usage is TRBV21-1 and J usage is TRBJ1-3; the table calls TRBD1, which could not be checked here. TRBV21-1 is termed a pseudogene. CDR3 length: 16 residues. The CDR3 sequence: CASSKNRQSSGNTIYF. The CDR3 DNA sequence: TGTGCCAGCAGCAAAAACCGACAGAGCTCTGGAAACACCATATATTTT.

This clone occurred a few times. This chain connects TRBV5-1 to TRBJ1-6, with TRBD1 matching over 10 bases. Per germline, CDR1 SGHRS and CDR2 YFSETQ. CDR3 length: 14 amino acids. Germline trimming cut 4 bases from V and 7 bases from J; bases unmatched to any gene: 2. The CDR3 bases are TGCGCCAGCAGCCGGGACAGGGGAAATTCACCCCTCCACTTT. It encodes CASSRDRGNSPLHF.

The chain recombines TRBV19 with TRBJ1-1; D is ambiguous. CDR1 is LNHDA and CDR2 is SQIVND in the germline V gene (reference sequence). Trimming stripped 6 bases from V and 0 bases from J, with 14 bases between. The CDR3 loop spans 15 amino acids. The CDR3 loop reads CASRHSIGVNTEAFF. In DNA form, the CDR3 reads TGTGCCAGTAGACATTCCATCGGGGTGAACACTGAAGCTTTCTTT.

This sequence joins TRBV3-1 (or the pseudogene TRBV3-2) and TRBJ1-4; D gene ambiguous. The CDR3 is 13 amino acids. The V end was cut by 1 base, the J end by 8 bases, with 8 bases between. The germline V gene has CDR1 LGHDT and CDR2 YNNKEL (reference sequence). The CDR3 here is CASSQVFGEKLFF. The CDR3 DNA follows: TGTGCCAGCAGCCAAGTATTCGGGGAAAAACTGTTTTTT.

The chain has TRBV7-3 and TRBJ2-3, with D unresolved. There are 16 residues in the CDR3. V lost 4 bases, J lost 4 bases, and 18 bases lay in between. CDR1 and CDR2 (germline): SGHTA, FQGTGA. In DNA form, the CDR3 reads TGTGCCAGCAGCTCTAACAGAGAAACAGAAGCAGATACGCAGTATTTT. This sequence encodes CASSSNRETEADTQYF.

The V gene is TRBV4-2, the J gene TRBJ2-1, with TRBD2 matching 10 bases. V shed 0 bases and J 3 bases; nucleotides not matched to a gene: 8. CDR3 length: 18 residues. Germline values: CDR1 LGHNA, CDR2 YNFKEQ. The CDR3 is CASSQDLGERGGYNEQFF. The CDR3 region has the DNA TGTGCCAGCAGCCAAGATTTAGGGGAGCGGGGGGGCTACAATGAGCAGTTCTTC.

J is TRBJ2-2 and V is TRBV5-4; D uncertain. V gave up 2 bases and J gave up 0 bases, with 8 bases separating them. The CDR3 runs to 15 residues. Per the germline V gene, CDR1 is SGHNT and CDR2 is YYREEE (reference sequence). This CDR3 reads CASSFGRTNTGELFF. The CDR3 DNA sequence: TGTGCCAGCAGCTTCGGACGGACGAACACCGGGGAGCTGTTTTTT.

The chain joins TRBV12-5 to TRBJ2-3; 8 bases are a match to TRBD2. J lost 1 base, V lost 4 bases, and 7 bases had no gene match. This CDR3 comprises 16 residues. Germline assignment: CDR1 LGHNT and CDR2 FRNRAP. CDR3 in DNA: TGTGCTAGTGGTTCCCGGGCGGGAGGTGGCACAGATACGCAGTATTTT. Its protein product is CASGSRAGGGTDTQYF.

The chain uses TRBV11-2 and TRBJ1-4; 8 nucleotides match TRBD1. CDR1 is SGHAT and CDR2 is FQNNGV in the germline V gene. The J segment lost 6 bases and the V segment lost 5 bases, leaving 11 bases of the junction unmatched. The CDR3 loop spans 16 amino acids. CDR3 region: CASSPLSGTGDEKLFF. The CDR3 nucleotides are TGTGCCAGCAGCCCTCTCTCCGGGACAGGCGATGAAAAACTGTTTTTT.

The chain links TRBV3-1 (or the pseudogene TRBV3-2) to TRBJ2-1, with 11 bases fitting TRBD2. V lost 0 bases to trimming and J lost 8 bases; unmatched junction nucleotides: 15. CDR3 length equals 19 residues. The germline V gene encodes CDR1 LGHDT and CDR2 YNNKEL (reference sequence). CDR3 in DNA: TGTGCCAGCAGCCAAGATCCCCTAGCGGGAGGCCCCCCCGGCCATGAGCAGTTCTTC. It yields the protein CASSQDPLAGGPPGHEQFF.

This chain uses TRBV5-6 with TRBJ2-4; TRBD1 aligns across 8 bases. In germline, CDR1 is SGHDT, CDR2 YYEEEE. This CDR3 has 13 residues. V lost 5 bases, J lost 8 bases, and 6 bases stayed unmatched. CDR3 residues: CASSRTGTDIQYF. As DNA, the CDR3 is TGTGCCAGCAGTAGGACAGGGACGGACATTCAGTACTTC.

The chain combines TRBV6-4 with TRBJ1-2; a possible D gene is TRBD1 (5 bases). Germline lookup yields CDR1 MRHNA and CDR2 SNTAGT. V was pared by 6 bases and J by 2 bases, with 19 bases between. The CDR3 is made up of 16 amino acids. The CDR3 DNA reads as TGTGCCAGCAGAAATATCCAGGGACCGATCAACTATGGCTACACCTTC. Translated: CASRNIQGPINYGYTF.

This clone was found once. The CDR3 is CASSPGTGASYNSPLHF. DNA of the CDR3: TGTGCCAGCAGCCCCGGGACAGGGGCCTCCTATAATTCACCCCTCCACTTT. V gene TRBV5-5 combines with J gene TRBJ1-6, with 10 bases matching TRBD1. The CDR3 contains 17 residues. The V gene end was trimmed by 4 bases and the J gene end by 0 bases; junction bases not matched to a gene: 4. Germline-derived CDR1 and CDR2 are SGHKS and YYEKEE (reference sequence).

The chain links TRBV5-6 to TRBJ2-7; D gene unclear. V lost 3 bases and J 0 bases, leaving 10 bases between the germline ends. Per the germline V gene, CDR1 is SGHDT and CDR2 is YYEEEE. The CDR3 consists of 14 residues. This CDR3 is CASSYTHPSYEQYF. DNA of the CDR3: TGTGCCAGCAGCTATACACATCCCTCCTACGAGCAGTACTTC.

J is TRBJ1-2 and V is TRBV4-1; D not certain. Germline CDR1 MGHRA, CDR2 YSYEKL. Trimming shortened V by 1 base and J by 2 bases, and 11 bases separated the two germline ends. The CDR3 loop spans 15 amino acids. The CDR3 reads CASSQATQENYGYTF. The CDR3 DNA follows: TGCGCCAGCAGCCAAGCTACTCAGGAAAACTATGGCTACACCTTC.

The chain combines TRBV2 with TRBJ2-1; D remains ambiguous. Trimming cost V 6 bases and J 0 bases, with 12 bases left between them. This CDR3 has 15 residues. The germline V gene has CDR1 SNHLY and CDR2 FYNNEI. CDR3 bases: TGTGCCAGCAGCCTACAGACGAGCTCCTACAATGAGCAGTTCTTC. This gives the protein CASSLQTSSYNEQFF.

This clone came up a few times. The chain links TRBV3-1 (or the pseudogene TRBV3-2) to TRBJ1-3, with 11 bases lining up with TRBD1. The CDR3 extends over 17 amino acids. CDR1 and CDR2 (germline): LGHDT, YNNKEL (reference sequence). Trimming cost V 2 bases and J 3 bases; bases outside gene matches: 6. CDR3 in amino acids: CASSQWTGGRYGNTIYF. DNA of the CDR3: TGTGCCAGCAGCCAATGGACAGGGGGCCGGTATGGAAACACCATATATTTT.

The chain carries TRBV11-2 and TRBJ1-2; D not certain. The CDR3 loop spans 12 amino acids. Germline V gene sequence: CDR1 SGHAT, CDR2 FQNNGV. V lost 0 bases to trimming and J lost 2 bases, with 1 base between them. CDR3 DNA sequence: TGTGCCAGCAGCTTAGAAAACTATGGCTACACCTTC. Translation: CASSLENYGYTF. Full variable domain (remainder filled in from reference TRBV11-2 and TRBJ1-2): EAGVAQSPRYKIIEKRQSVAFWCNPISGHATLYWYQQILGQGPKLLIQFQNNGVVDDSQLPKDRFSAERLKGVDSTLKIQPAKLEDSAVYLCASSLENYGYTFGSGTRLTVV.

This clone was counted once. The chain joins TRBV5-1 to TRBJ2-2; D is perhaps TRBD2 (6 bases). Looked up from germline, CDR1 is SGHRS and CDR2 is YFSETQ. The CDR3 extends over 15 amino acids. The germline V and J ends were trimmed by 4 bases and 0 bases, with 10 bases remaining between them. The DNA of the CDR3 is TGCGCCAGCAGCCCTGGCGGGACGAACACCGGGGAGCTGTTTTTT. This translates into CASSPGGTNTGELFF.